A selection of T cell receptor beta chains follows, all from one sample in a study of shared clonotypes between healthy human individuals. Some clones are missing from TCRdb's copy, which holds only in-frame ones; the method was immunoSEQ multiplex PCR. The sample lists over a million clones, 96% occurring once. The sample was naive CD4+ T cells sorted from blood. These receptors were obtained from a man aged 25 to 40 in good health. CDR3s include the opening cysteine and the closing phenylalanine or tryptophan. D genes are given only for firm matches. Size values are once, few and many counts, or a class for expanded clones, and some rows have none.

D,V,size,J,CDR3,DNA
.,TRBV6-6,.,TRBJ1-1,CASSPNGVGTEAFF,TGTGCCAGCAGCCCCAACGGGGTGGGGACTGAAGCTTTCTTT
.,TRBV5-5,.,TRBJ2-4,CASSAELAKNIQYF,TGTGCCAGCAGCGCTGAGCTAGCCAAAAACATTCAGTACTTC
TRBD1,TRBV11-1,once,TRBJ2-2,CASSLGGTGGNTGELFF,TGTGCCAGCAGCTTAGGAGGGACAGGGGGGAACACCGGGGAGCTGTTTTTT
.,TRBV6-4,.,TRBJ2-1,CASSDSIGTPQFF,TGTGCCAGCAGTGACTCGATTGGGACTCCTCAGTTCTTC
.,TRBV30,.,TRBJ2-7,CAWSVGTLSYEQYF,TGTGCCTGGAGTGTAGGGACTTTATCCTACGAGCAGTACTTC
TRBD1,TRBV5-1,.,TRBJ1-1,CASSLGYTGVNTEAFF,TGCGCCAGCAGCTTGGGTTACACAGGGGTGAACACTGAAGCTTTCTTT
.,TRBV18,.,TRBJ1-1,CASSPNRSGGSSTEAFF,TGTGCCAGCTCACCTAACCGCTCTGGGGGCTCTAGCACTGAAGCTTTCTTT
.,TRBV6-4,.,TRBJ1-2,CASSGAGGYGYTF,TGTGCCAGCAGTGGCGCGGGAGGCTATGGCTACACCTTC
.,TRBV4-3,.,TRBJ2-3,CASSQDAITDTQYF,TGCGCCAGCAGCCAGGATGCAATCACGGATACGCAGTATTTT
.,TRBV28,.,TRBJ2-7,CASNEQGVFSYEQYF,TGTGCCAGCAACGAACAGGGAGTTTTTTCCTACGAGCAGTACTTC
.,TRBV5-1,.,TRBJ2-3,CASSLGFQSTDTQYF,TGCGCCAGCAGCTTGGGCTTCCAGAGCACAGATACGCAGTATTTT
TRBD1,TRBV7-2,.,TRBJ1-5,CASSYRAIGGERQPQHF,TGTGCCAGCAGCTATAGGGCGATAGGGGGCGAGAGGCAGCCCCAGCATTTT
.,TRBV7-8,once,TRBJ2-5,CASSLGMLLETQYF,TGTGCCAGCAGCTTAGGAATGTTGTTGGAGACCCAGTACTTC
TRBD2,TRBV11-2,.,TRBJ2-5,CASSLGTSGSGTETQYF,TGTGCCAGCAGCTTAGGAACTAGCGGGAGTGGCACGGAGACCCAGTACTTC
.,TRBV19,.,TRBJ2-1,CASSSAYNEQFF,TGTGCCAGTAGTTCTGCCTACAATGAGCAGTTCTTC
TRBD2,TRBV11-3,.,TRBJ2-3,CASSFGTSGRADTQYF,TGTGCCAGCAGCTTCGGGACTAGCGGGAGAGCAGATACGCAGTATTTT
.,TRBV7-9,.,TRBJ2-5,CASSDPQGAQRGDQETQYF,TGTGCCAGCAGCGACCCACAGGGTGCCCAGCGGGGAGACCAAGAGACCCAGTACTTC
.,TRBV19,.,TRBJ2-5,CASSTDGARETQYF,TGTGCCAGTAGTACGGATGGAGCTAGGGAGACCCAGTACTTC
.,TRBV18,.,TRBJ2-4,CASSAKSMGLVQNIQYF,TGTGCCAGCTCTGCGAAAAGCATGGGGCTCGTACAAAACATTCAGTACTTC
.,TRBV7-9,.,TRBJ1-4,CASSKAGSGNEKLFF,TGTGCCAGCAGCAAAGCGGGGAGTGGTAATGAAAAACTGTTTTTT
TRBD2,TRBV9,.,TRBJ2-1,CASSSRGGVTYNEQFF,TGTGCCAGCAGCTCCCGCGGGGGGGTCACCTACAATGAGCAGTTCTTC
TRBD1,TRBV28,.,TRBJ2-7,CASSKSDRVYSYEQYF,TGTGCCAGCAGTAAATCGGACAGGGTGTATTCCTACGAGCAGTACTTC
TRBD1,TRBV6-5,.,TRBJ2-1,CASSLTGTGFPSPQFF,TGTGCCAGCAGTTTAACCGGGACAGGATTTCCAAGTCCGCAGTTCTTC
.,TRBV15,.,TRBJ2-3,CATSSIANTDTQYF,TGTGCCACCAGCAGCATAGCGAACACAGATACGCAGTATTTT
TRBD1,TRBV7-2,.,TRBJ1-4,CASSDIPAGGEEKLFF,TGTGCCAGCAGCGACATCCCCGCAGGGGGGGAGGAAAAACTGTTTTTT
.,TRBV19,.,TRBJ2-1,CASREERVAYNEQFF,TGTGCCAGTAGAGAAGAGCGGGTGGCCTACAATGAGCAGTTCTTC
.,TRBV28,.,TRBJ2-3,CASGIGPDHGADTQYF,TGTGCCAGCGGAATAGGCCCGGATCACGGGGCAGATACGCAGTATTTT
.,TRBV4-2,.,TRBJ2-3,CASSQGIALTDTQYF,TGTGCCAGCAGCCAAGGGATCGCGCTCACAGATACGCAGTATTTT
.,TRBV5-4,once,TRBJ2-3,CASSREVTDTQYF,TGTGCCAGCAGCAGAGAGGTGACAGATACGCAGTATTTT
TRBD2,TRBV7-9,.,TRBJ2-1,CASSPFGLAGGAYEQFF,TGTGCCAGCAGCCCATTTGGTCTGGCGGGAGGTGCGTATGAGCAGTTCTTC
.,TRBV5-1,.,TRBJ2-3,CASSLIADTQYF,TGCGCCAGCAGCTTGATAGCAGATACGCAGTATTTT
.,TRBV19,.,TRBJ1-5,CASTEGLGSQPQHF,TGTGCCAGTACCGAGGGATTGGGGAGCCAGCCCCAGCATTTT
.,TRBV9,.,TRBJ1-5,CASSTGAGQQPQHF,TGTGCCAGCAGCACCGGGGCAGGGCAGCAGCCCCAGCATTTT
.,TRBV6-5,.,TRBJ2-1,CASSYLPGDSYNEQFF,TGTGCCAGCAGTTACTTGCCAGGCGATTCCTACAATGAGCAGTTCTTC
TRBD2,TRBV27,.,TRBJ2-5,CASSWLADVQETQYF,TGTGCCAGCAGTTGGCTAGCGGACGTCCAAGAGACCCAGTACTTC
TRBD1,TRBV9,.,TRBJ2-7,CASSAQTGVSYEQYF,TGTGCCAGCAGCGCACAAACAGGGGTATCCTACGAGCAGTACTTC
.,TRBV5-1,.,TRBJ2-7,CASRAGTSYEQYF,TGCGCCAGCAGAGCCGGGACCTCCTACGAGCAGTACTTC
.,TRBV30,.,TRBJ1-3,CAWNGGRGGNTIYF,TGTGCCTGGAACGGAGGGCGAGGCGGAAACACCATATATTTT
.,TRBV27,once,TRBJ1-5,CASRPRGGSQPQHF,TGTGCCAGCAGACCGCGTGGGGGCAGTCAGCCCCAGCATTTT
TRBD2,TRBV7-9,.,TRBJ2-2,CASSWGLAGVAGELFF,TGTGCCAGCAGCTGGGGACTAGCGGGAGTCGCCGGGGAGCTGTTTTTT
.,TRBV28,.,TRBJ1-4,CASSETNEKLFF,TGTGCCAGCAGTGAGACTAATGAAAAACTGTTTTTT
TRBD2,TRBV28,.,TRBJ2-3,CASSPGPFGRADDTDTQYF,TGTGCCAGCAGCCCCGGGCCCTTTGGGAGGGCCGACGACACAGATACGCAGTATTTT
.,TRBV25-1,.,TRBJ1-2,CASSERAQFYGYTF,TGTGCCAGCAGTGAACGGGCACAGTTCTATGGCTACACCTTC
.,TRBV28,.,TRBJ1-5,CASNPRGALGQPQHF,TGTGCCAGCAACCCCCGCGGGGCGCTGGGTCAGCCCCAGCATTTT
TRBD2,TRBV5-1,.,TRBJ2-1,CASRNSGTSGSHEQFF,TGCGCCAGCAGAAATTCCGGGACTAGCGGGAGTCACGAGCAGTTCTTC
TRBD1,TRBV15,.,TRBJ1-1,CATSRTRDRGRNTEAFF,TGTGCCACCAGCAGAACCCGGGACAGGGGGCGAAACACTGAAGCTTTCTTT
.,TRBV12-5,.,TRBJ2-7,CASGRGLYEQYF,TGTGCTAGTGGTCGGGGACTTTACGAGCAGTACTTC
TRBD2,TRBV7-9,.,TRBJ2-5,CASSFGLAGAGQTQYF,TGTGCCAGCAGCTTCGGATTAGCGGGAGCGGGTCAGACCCAGTACTTC
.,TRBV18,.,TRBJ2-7,CASSPTGNTLEQYF,TGTGCCAGCTCACCTACCGGGAACACTCTCGAGCAGTACTTC
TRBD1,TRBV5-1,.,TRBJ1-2,CASSPGTGGYGYTF,TGCGCCAGCAGCCCCGGGACAGGGGGCTATGGCTACACCTTC
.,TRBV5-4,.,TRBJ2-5,CASSLSRAETQYF,TGTGCCAGCAGCTTGAGCAGGGCTGAGACCCAGTACTTC
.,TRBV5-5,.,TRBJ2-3,CASSLDIPGTDTQYF,TGTGCCAGCAGCTTGGACATTCCCGGCACAGATACGCAGTATTTT
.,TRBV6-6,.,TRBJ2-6,CASSAGSGANVLTF,TGTGCCAGCAGTGCGGGATCTGGGGCCAACGTCCTGACTTTC
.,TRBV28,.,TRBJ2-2,CASSPPERTGELFF,TGTGCCAGCAGTCCCCCCGAGAGAACCGGGGAGCTGTTTTTT
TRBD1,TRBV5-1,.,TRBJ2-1,CASSHRAGTGEFGEQFF,TGCGCCAGCAGCCACCGTGCCGGGACAGGGGAATTCGGTGAGCAGTTCTTC
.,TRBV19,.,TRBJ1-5,CASSINYGNQPQHF,TGTGCCAGTAGTATAAATTACGGCAATCAGCCCCAGCATTTT
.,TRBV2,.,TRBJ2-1,CASSDLQYNEQFF,TGTGCCAGCAGTGACCTACAATACAATGAGCAGTTCTTC
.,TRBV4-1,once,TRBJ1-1,CASSLGGLVYTEAFF,TGCGCCAGCAGTCTGGGGGGCTTGGTTTACACTGAAGCTTTCTTT